One and the same sample provided the 21 T cell receptor beta chains below, sequenced in a study of beta chain features in type 1 diabetes. Expressed TCRB transcripts were sequenced because the entire RNA isolate underwent reverse transcription. This table comes from immunoSEQ multiplex PCR, and its TCRdb copy is limited to in-frame clones, with some not included. Among almost 250,000 clones listed, 13% to 15% were seen once. What was sequenced was naive CD4+ T cells from blood. The receptor set was obtained from a woman aged 35 to 49 in good health.

The V call is TRBV2, the J call TRBJ2-6, with D uncertain. Germline CDR1 SNHLY, CDR2 FYNNEI. V gave up 8 bases and J gave up 0 bases, with 8 bases separating them. CDR3 size: 14 residues. The CDR3: CASPTNSGANVLTF. CDR3 in DNA: TGTGCCAGCCCTACCAACTCTGGGGCCAACGTCCTGACTTTC. Full variable domain (outside the CDR3, taken from reference TRBV2 and TRBJ2-6): EPEVTQTPSHQVTQMGQEVILRCVPISNHLYFYWYRQILGQKVEFLVSFYNNEISEKSEIFDDQFSVERPDGSNFTLKIRSTKLEDSAMYFCASPTNSGANVLTFGAGSRLTVL.

V is TRBV7-2 and J is TRBJ2-3; TRBD2 matches 14 bases. V lost 1 base and J lost 5; bases outside the gene matches: 2. The CDR3 is 16 amino acids. CDR1 is SGHTA and CDR2 is FQGNSA in the germline V gene. The CDR3 DNA is TGTGCCAGCAGCTTAGGACTAGCGGGGGGGCTAGATACGCAGTATTTT. It is translated as CASSLGLAGGLDTQYF.

The chain links TRBV2 to TRBJ2-7, with TRBD1 matching over 9 bases. Germline CDR1 is SNHLY and CDR2 is FYNNEI. This CDR3 is built from 15 residues. Trimming took 4 bases from V and 4 from J; bases not matched to a gene: 8. The CDR3 coding sequence is TGTGCCAGCAGTGCCGGACAGGGGTCGTGGTACGAGCAGTACTTC. Translating it yields CASSAGQGSWYEQYF.

The chain joins TRBV7-9 to TRBJ1-3, with 7 bases lining up with TRBD1. Germline CDR1 and CDR2: SEHNR and FQNEAQ (reference sequence). V lost 3 bases, J lost 0 bases, and 8 bases stayed unmatched. CDR3 size: 17 residues. The CDR3 DNA reads as TGTGCCAGCAGCTTTGGGACCGGGACAGCCTCTGGAAACACCATATATTTT. Its translation: CASSFGTGTASGNTIYF.

This clone turned up a few times. The chain joins TRBV25-1 to TRBJ1-4; D not resolved. The CDR3 extends over 11 amino acids. Between the trimmed V and J ends, which lost 8 bases and 6 bases, there was a span of 7 bases. Germline V gene lookup returns CDR1 MGHDK and CDR2 SYGVNS. This CDR3 reads CASGRDEKLFF. DNA for the CDR3: TGTGCCAGCGGGAGGGATGAAAAACTGTTTTTT.

The genes are TRBV5-4 and TRBJ2-5; TRBD2 is a possible D gene (5 bases). Germline V gene sequence: CDR1 SGHNT, CDR2 YYREEE (reference sequence). The V gene lost 5 bases and the J gene lost 7 bases, with 18 bases spanning the gap. The CDR3 sequence is 14 residues long. For the CDR3, the DNA is TGTGCCAGCAGTGCCTCGACCGTCGGAGGGACCCAGTACTTC. Translated, it gives CASSASTVGGTQYF. Using reference TRBV5-4 and TRBJ2-5 for the parts outside the CDR3, the full variable domain is ETGVTQSPTHLIKTRGQQVTLRCSSQSGHNTVSWYQQALGQGPQFIFQYYREEENGRGNFPPRFSGLQFPNYSSELNVNALELDDSALYLCASSASTVGGTQYFGPGTRLLVL.

The gene calls are TRBV2 and TRBJ1-1; 8 nucleotides match TRBD1. The junction had 7 bases not matched to a gene; V was cut back by 3 bases and J by 1 base. The CDR3 has 16 residues. Germline CDR1 reads SNHLY; CDR2 reads FYNNEI. The CDR3 DNA reads TGTGCCAGCAGTGATTTCCGTACAGGGGGGAACACTGAAGCTTTCTTT. Protein: CASSDFRTGGNTEAFF.

The V call is TRBV18, the J call TRBJ2-5, with D perhaps TRBD1 (6 bases). Germline V gives CDR1 KGHSH, CDR2 LQKENI. Trimming shortened V by 4 bases and J by 1 base, and 13 bases separated the two germline ends. The CDR3 runs to 15 residues. CDR3 region: CASSLRTESQETQYF. DNA for the CDR3: TGTGCCAGCTCACTCCGGACAGAAAGCCAAGAGACCCAGTACTTC.

This clone was seen just once. The chain combines TRBV14 with TRBJ2-5, with D perhaps matching TRBD2 (5 bases). This CDR3 is built from 18 residues. V shed 0 bases and J shed 1 base, with 18 bases lying between them. Germline-derived CDR1 and CDR2 are SGHDN and FVKESK. As DNA, the CDR3 is TGTGCCAGCAGCCAAGAGGACGGGAATCTAGCAGCCCAAGAGACCCAGTACTTC. As protein: CASSQEDGNLAAQETQYF.

This chain uses TRBV11-3 with TRBJ2-3; 9 positions match TRBD2. The germline gives CDR1 SGHNT, CDR2 YENEEA. Trimming cost V 5 bases and J 5 bases; bases outside gene matches: 11. This CDR3 is built from 16 residues. This CDR3 is CASSHLGGGAKDTQYF. CDR3 bases: TGTGCCAGCAGCCATCTTGGCGGGGGGGCCAAAGATACGCAGTATTTT. The full variable domain, rest sourced from reference TRBV11-3 and TRBJ2-3, is EAGVVQSPRYKIIEKKQPVAFWCNPISGHNTLYWYLQNLGQGPELLIRYENEEAVDDSQLPKDRFSAERLKGVDSTLKIQPAELGDSAVYLCASSHLGGGAKDTQYFGPGTRLTVL.

V and J are TRBV5-1 and TRBJ1-1, with 9 bases aligning to TRBD1. The V gene end was trimmed by 5 bases and the J gene end by 5 bases; junction bases not matched to a gene: 10. Germline CDR1 and CDR2: SGHRS and YFSETQ. The CDR3 loop spans 15 amino acids. The DNA for the CDR3 is TGCGCCAGCAGAACTCCGGGACAGGGAGGTACTGAAGCTTTCTTT. Translating it yields CASRTPGQGGTEAFF.

As regards this clone: One junction end does not reproduce the germline sequence, and a read error may be involved. This rearrangement joins TRBV11-2 to TRBJ2-6; possible D gene TRBD1, 5 bases. Germline CDR1 SGHAT, CDR2 FQNNGV. This CDR3 region has 17 residues. CDR3 coding DNA: TGTGCCAGCAGCAGCCCCCCTATAGACTCTGGGGCCAACGTCCTGATTTTC. Protein sequence: CASSSPPIDSGANVLIF.

This clone has just a few counts. The chain carries TRBV5-1 and TRBJ2-2; D gene ambiguous. Trimming shortened V by 1 base and J by 2 bases, and 6 bases separated the two germline ends. Germline V gives CDR1 SGHRS, CDR2 YFSETQ. The CDR3 extends over 14 amino acids. Here the CDR3 reads CASSLQANTGELFF. The CDR3 DNA reads TGCGCCAGCAGCTTGCAAGCAAACACCGGGGAGCTGTTTTTT.

V is TRBV6-1 and J is TRBJ2-1; 10 bases match TRBD1. The germline gives CDR1 MNHNS, CDR2 SASEGT. The length of the CDR3 is 16 residues. The ends lost 2 bases at V and 5 bases at J; junction bases unmatched: 6. The CDR3, as DNA: TGTGCCAGCAGTGAACGGGACAGGGGAACGGACAATGAGCAGTTCTTC. Its translation: CASSERDRGTDNEQFF.

Written as DNA, the CDR3 is TGTGCCAGCAGTTACGAGACAGGGGGCGGCTACACCTTC. It codes for CASSYETGGGYTF. V is TRBV6-5 and J is TRBJ1-2; the match to TRBD1 covers 10 bases. V lost 2 bases to trimming and J lost 8 bases; unmatched junction nucleotides: 2. The CDR3 runs to 13 residues. Germline V lookup: CDR1 MNHEY, CDR2 SVGAGI.

The V and J genes are TRBV9 and TRBJ1-4; D is possibly TRBD1 (6 bases). The V end lost 0 bases, the J end lost 4 bases, and 7 bases lay between the germline ends. Germline V lookup: CDR1 SGDLS, CDR2 YYNGEE. CDR3 length: 14 residues. The CDR3 reads CASSVGQVNEKLFF. As DNA, the CDR3 is TGTGCCAGCAGCGTAGGACAGGTTAATGAAAAACTGTTTTTT.

The chain couples TRBV6-6 to TRBJ1-1, with a weak D call TRBD1 (5 bases). Germline V lookup: CDR1 MNHNY, CDR2 SVGAGI (reference sequence). The CDR3 sequence is 16 residues long. V was cut by 5 bases and J by 1 base, with 17 bases left in between. CDR3: CASSRTQGFGNTEAFF. CDR3 nucleotides: TGTGCCAGCAGTCGGACCCAGGGATTTGGGAACACTGAAGCTTTCTTT.

About this clone itself: At the DNA level, this CDR3 is encoded by other sequences in the same sample as well. This rearrangement joins TRBV2 to TRBJ1-4, with 8 bases that match TRBD1. Germline loops: CDR1 SNHLY, CDR2 FYNNEI. Unmatched junction bases numbered 8, after V lost 6 bases and J lost 8 bases. CDR3 length equals 14 residues. CDR3: CASSGDRGGEKLFF. The CDR3 DNA reads as TGTGCCAGCAGCGGAGACAGGGGAGGAGAAAAACTGTTTTTT.

The genes are TRBV10-3 and TRBJ2-3, with unresolved D. Per the germline V gene, CDR1 is ENHRY and CDR2 is SYGVKD. V gave up 6 bases and J gave up 5 bases, with 18 bases separating them. The CDR3 has 15 residues. CDR3 coding DNA: TGTGCCATCAGCACTACTAACAACCCCCTAGATACGCAGTATTTT. Its translation: CAISTTNNPLDTQYF.

This clone has more than one count but fewer than ten. This sequence joins TRBV4-1 and TRBJ1-2; 10 bases match TRBD1. The CDR3 loop spans 15 amino acids. The germline gives CDR1 MGHRA, CDR2 YSYEKL. J gave up 9 bases and V 1 base, and 8 bases lay outside the gene matches. CDR3 region: CASSQAPGDRGRYTF. The CDR3 DNA reads TGCGCCAGCAGCCAAGCACCCGGGGACAGGGGACGCTACACCTTC.

The V and J genes are TRBV5-4 and TRBJ2-2; perhaps TRBD2 as D (6 bases). The germline V gene encodes CDR1 SGHNT and CDR2 YYREEE (reference sequence). Deletions cut 4 bases from V and 5 bases from J, with 15 bases between. The CDR3 is made up of 15 amino acids. For the CDR3, the DNA is TGTGCCAGCAGCCCAGACTTCGGAGGGACCGGGGAGCTGTTTTTT. The encoded protein is CASSPDFGGTGELFF.